These 29 T cell receptor beta chains share one sample of origin, sequenced in a study of T cell responses to AZD1222 COVID-19 vaccine. Measured with immunoSEQ multiplex PCR; TCRdb has only the in-frame clones, and not every one. The sample includes more than 85,000 clones, over 75% of them seen just once. The sequencing used peripheral blood, collected on day 0 of AZD1222 vaccination. The receptors stem from an adult in good health.

This clone was observed a single time. Compared with germline, one end of the junction differs, possibly owing to a read error. The gene calls are TRBV24-1 and TRBJ2-7; D might be TRBD1 (5 bases). The CDR3 has 13 amino acids. Per germline, CDR1 KGHDR and CDR2 SFDVKD. For the CDR3, the DNA is TGTGCCACCAGTGATCCCTTGGACATATTTATGCACTTC. Its protein is CATSDPLDIFMHF.

The J gene is TRBJ1-5, the V gene TRBV27; 8 positions agree with TRBD1. In germline, CDR1 is MNHEY, CDR2 SMNVEV (reference sequence). The CDR3 totals 14 residues. V was clipped by 5 bases and J by 6 bases; unmatched bases: 6. CDR3 residues: CASSDRGKSQPQHF. In DNA, the CDR3 is TGTGCCAGCAGTGACAGGGGTAAGAGTCAGCCCCAGCATTTT.

A single count supports this clone. This chain uses TRBV2 with TRBJ2-3, with 8 bases fitting TRBD1. V shed 6 bases, J shed 0 bases, and the junction held 5 bases outside the gene matches. The CDR3 sequence is 15 residues long. Germline V lookup: CDR1 SNHLY, CDR2 FYNNEI. The CDR3 loop reads CASRRQGPSTDTQYF. DNA of the CDR3: TGTGCCAGCAGGAGACAGGGGCCTAGCACAGATACGCAGTATTTT.

The chain couples TRBV30 to TRBJ1-4, with TRBD1 matching 7 bases. In germline, CDR1 is GTSNPN, CDR2 SVGIG (reference sequence). V lost 3 bases and J lost 4; bases outside the gene matches: 5. This CDR3 contains 14 residues. CDR3 bases: TGTGCCTGGAGCGTTCAGGGGGGTAATGAAAAACTGTTTTTT. Residues: CAWSVQGGNEKLFF.

J is TRBJ1-6 and V is TRBV4-1; D is possibly TRBD1 (6 bases). V dropped 1 base and J dropped 5 bases, with 12 bases sitting between them. This CDR3 is built from 16 residues. The germline V gene has CDR1 MGHRA and CDR2 YSYEKL. The DNA of the CDR3 is TGCGCCAGCAGCCAAGGATCGCAGGGGAATAATTCACCCCTCCACTTT. Protein sequence: CASSQGSQGNNSPLHF.

This chain connects TRBV15 to TRBJ1-1; TRBD1 is a possible D gene (5 bases). CDR1 LNHNV and CDR2 YYDKDF come from the germline V gene (reference sequence). V dropped 3 bases and J dropped 4 bases, with 6 bases sitting between them. The CDR3 is made up of 12 amino acids. The chain's CDR3 is CATSRGVTEAFF. The DNA for the CDR3 is TGTGCCACCAGCAGGGGGGTCACTGAAGCTTTCTTT.

This clone was detected only once. The chain joins TRBV7-2 to TRBJ2-3, with no clear D. The CDR3 has 16 residues. From germline, CDR1 is SGHTA and CDR2 FQGNSA. Trimming took 0 bases from V and 3 from J, leaving 13 bases between them. CDR3 in amino acids: CASSLAAARITDTQYF. The CDR3 bases are TGTGCCAGCAGCTTAGCGGCAGCGCGAATAACAGATACGCAGTATTTT.

J is TRBJ2-2 and V is TRBV7-3; 8 bases agree with TRBD1. Germline trimming cut 1 base from V and 5 bases from J; bases unmatched to any gene: 24. The CDR3 spans 22 residues. The germline gives CDR1 SGHTA, CDR2 FQGTGA. For the CDR3, the DNA is TGTGCCAGCAGCTTAAATTCCCATCCCTCGACAGGGGTCTTCAAGAGGACCGGGGAGCTGTTTTTT. Amino acid sequence: CASSLNSHPSTGVFKRTGELFF.

The chain carries TRBV14 and TRBJ2-5, with D possibly TRBD1 on 7 matching bases. The CDR3 spans 14 residues. Germline CDR1 SGHDN, CDR2 FVKESK. V lost 6 bases to trimming and J lost 5 bases, with 16 bases between them. As DNA, the CDR3 is TGTGCCAGCAGTGGAGGGGGCAGCGGGGAGACCCAGTACTTC. It translates to CASSGGGSGETQYF.

The rearrangement links TRBV27 to TRBJ1-2; D might be TRBD1 (5 bases). Trimming stripped 7 bases from V and 5 bases from J, with 20 bases between. Germline V lookup: CDR1 MNHEY, CDR2 SMNVEV (reference sequence). This CDR3 has 15 residues. The CDR3 DNA is TGTGCCAGCATTCGCCCAAGGGACCGGTCTTATGGCTACACCTTC. It codes for CASIRPRDRSYGYTF.

This chain links TRBV2 with TRBJ2-7, with a tentative D call TRBD2 (6 bases). The CDR3 runs 13 residues. From germline, CDR1 is SNHLY and CDR2 FYNNEI. Deletions cut 8 bases from V and 0 bases from J, with 11 bases between. CDR3 protein: CASLPDYSYEQYF. CDR3 nucleotides: TGTGCCAGCCTCCCGGACTACTCCTACGAGCAGTACTTC.

This clone was detected only a few times. V usage is TRBV7-2 and J usage is TRBJ2-1, with D tentatively TRBD2 (5 bases). Trimming shortened V by 1 base and J by 9 bases, and 13 bases separated the two germline ends. The germline gives CDR1 SGHTA, CDR2 FQGNSA. CDR3 length: 14 residues. For the CDR3, the DNA is TGTGCCAGCAGCTTAGACCCAGCGGTCGGTGAGCAGTTCTTC. Protein sequence: CASSLDPAVGEQFF.

Concerning this clone itself: Distinct nucleotide sequences in the sample also encode this CDR3. This chain uses TRBV18 with TRBJ1-1; D gene unclear. Germline V gene lookup returns CDR1 KGHSH and CDR2 LQKENI. The V end lost 6 bases, the J end lost 6 bases, and 11 bases lay between the germline ends. The CDR3 has 12 amino acids. The DNA for the CDR3 is TGTGCCAGCTCGCCTCAGGAGTCTGAAGCTTTCTTT. The encoded protein is CASSPQESEAFF.

This clone showed up just once. CDR3 nucleotides: TGTGCCAGCACCATGACAGGGGGAAACTATGGCTACACCTTC. As protein: CASTMTGGNYGYTF. The chain links TRBV28 to TRBJ1-2; 9 nucleotides match TRBD1. The V and J ends lost 7 bases and 2 bases, in that order; junction bases with no gene match: 5. The CDR3 sequence is 14 residues long. Germline CDR1 MDHEN, CDR2 SYDVKM.

This clone was observed a few times. The CDR3 bases are TGTGCCAGCAGCGTTGCAAGTTCCTACAATGAGCAGTTCTTC. Amino acids: CASSVASSYNEQFF. The J gene is TRBJ2-1, the V gene TRBV7-2, with D unclear. Deletions cut 5 bases from V and 1 base from J, with 9 bases between. Germline V gene data show CDR1 as SGHTA and CDR2 as FQGNSA. The CDR3 spans 14 residues.

The CDR3 region has the DNA TGTGCCAGCAGTCAACCGGGACTGCAGACCTACGAGCAGTACTTC. Its translation: CASSQPGLQTYEQYF. The chain has TRBV6-2 or TRBV6-3 and TRBJ2-7, with D possibly TRBD2 on 6 matching bases. Looked up from germline, CDR1 is MNHEY and CDR2 is SVGEGT. V was cut by 5 bases and J by 2 bases, with 16 bases left in between. The CDR3 loop spans 15 amino acids.

As concerns this clone: An end of the junction differs from the germline gene, which may be a read error. The chain has TRBV2 and TRBJ1-3; D ambiguous. The CDR3 is 15 residues long. Germline V gene data show CDR1 as SNHLY and CDR2 as FYNNEI. CDR3: CASTEGRSSGNTIYF. The CDR3 DNA follows: TGTGCCAGCACTGAAGGGCGGAGCTCTGGAAACACCATATATTTT.

The J gene is TRBJ1-1, the V gene TRBV7-9; a weak D match, TRBD1 (6 bases). The CDR3 runs 14 residues. V was pared by 5 bases and J by 1 base, with 11 bases between. Germline assignment: CDR1 SEHNR and CDR2 FQNEAQ (reference sequence). The CDR3 loop reads CASSPRGGNTEAFF. The CDR3 DNA follows: TGTGCCAGCAGCCCCAGGGGCGGGAACACTGAAGCTTTCTTT.

V is TRBV18 and J is TRBJ1-2, with 10 positions matching TRBD1. The CDR3 contains 14 residues. CDR1 is KGHSH and CDR2 is LQKENI in the germline V gene. Trimming took 6 bases from V and 8 from J; bases not matched to a gene: 9. The CDR3 DNA follows: TGTGCCAGCTCTACGACAGGGGGCCCTCGGGGCTACACCTTC. Translated, it gives CASSTTGGPRGYTF. Complete variable domain (other parts from reference TRBV18 and TRBJ1-2): NAGVMQNPRHLVRRRGQEARLRCSPMKGHSHVYWYRQLPEEGLKFMVYLQKENIIDESGMPKERFSAEFPKEGPSILRIQQVVRGDSAAYFCASSTTGGPRGYTFGSGTRLTVV.

This clone was seen only a few times. The chain couples TRBV2 to TRBJ1-2; D remains ambiguous. The germline V and J ends were trimmed by 2 bases and 4 bases, with 11 bases remaining between them. The CDR3 spans 14 residues. Germline lookup yields CDR1 SNHLY and CDR2 FYNNEI. The CDR3 DNA sequence: TGTGCCAGCAGTGAAAGGGCCGTCTCCTATGGCTACACCTTC. As protein: CASSERAVSYGYTF. Based on the CDR3 plus reference TRBV2 and TRBJ1-2, the full variable domain is EPEVTQTPSHQVTQMGQEVILRCVPISNHLYFYWYRQILGQKVEFLVSFYNNEISEKSEIFDDQFSVERPDGSNFTLKIRSTKLEDSAMYFCASSERAVSYGYTFGSGTRLTVV.

This clone was seen once. J is TRBJ2-7 and V is TRBV4-3, with a possible D match to TRBD2 (6 bases). Germline V lookup: CDR1 LGHNA, CDR2 YSLEER. Between the trimmed V and J ends, which lost 0 bases and 6 bases, there was a span of 15 bases. This CDR3 is built from 15 residues. Here the CDR3 reads CASSQDLGPSVEQYF. The CDR3 bases are TGCGCCAGCAGCCAAGATTTGGGCCCTAGCGTCGAGCAGTACTTC.

The chain couples TRBV18 to TRBJ2-5; D remains unclear. V lost 3 bases and J lost 10, with 18 bases in between. Germline V CDR1 and CDR2: KGHSH, LQKENI. The CDR3 runs to 14 residues. CDR3: CASSPQTLRNDQYF. CDR3 bases: TGTGCCAGCTCACCCCAGACCCTTAGGAATGACCAGTACTTC.

The chain combines TRBV19 with TRBJ2-7, with 9 bases that match TRBD1. The J segment lost 5 bases and the V segment lost 1 base, leaving 3 bases of the junction unmatched. CDR1 LNHDA and CDR2 SQIVND come from the germline V gene (reference sequence). The CDR3 sequence is 14 residues long. The CDR3 nucleotides read TGTGCCAGTAGTATAGGTGGGACAGGGAACGAGCAGTACTTC. This sequence encodes CASSIGGTGNEQYF. The full variable domain, rest sourced from reference TRBV19 and TRBJ2-7, is DGGITQSPKYLFRKEGQNVTLSCEQNLNHDAMYWYRQDPGQGLRLIYYSQIVNDFQKGDIAEGYSVSREKKESFPLTVTSAQKNPTAFYLCASSIGGTGNEQYFGPGTRLTVT.

The V and J genes are TRBV10-2 and TRBJ2-1; TRBD2 might be the D (5 bases). The V gene lost 6 bases and the J gene lost 5 bases, with 11 bases spanning the gap. The CDR3 spans 13 residues. Per the germline V gene, CDR1 is WSHSY and CDR2 is SAAADI. The DNA for the CDR3 is TGCGCCAGCAGCCACTCGACTAACAATGAGCAGTTCTTC. Translated: CASSHSTNNEQFF.

This chain links TRBV2 with TRBJ1-1; the match to TRBD1 covers 8 bases. Germline assignment: CDR1 SNHLY and CDR2 FYNNEI. The CDR3 is 14 residues long. The junction had 2 bases not matched to a gene; V was cut back by 5 bases and J by 0 bases. This CDR3 is CASSRQGMNTEAFF. For the CDR3, the DNA is TGTGCCAGCAGTAGACAGGGGATGAACACTGAAGCTTTCTTT.

This clone was seen a single time. The chain is built from TRBV19 and TRBJ1-5, with 10 bases matching TRBD1. Trimming cost V 8 bases and J 9 bases; bases outside gene matches: 13. Germline V gives CDR1 LNHDA, CDR2 SQIVND (reference sequence). The CDR3 runs to 15 residues. CDR3 protein: CASANPGTGAPPQHF. DNA of the CDR3: TGTGCCAGTGCCAACCCCGGGACAGGGGCGCCGCCCCAGCATTTT.

The chain recombines TRBV6-2 or TRBV6-3 with TRBJ2-1, with TRBD1 matching over 12 bases. This CDR3 has 15 residues. Germline V CDR1 and CDR2: MNHEY, SVGEGT. V dropped 6 bases and J dropped 9; count of bases not matched to a gene: 9. The CDR3 DNA follows: TGTGCCAGCAGCTCCGGAGGGACAGGGGGCGGTGAGCAGTTCTTC. This sequence encodes CASSSGGTGGGEQFF.

The chain employs TRBV15 and TRBJ2-1, with a weak D call TRBD1 (7 bases). Per germline, CDR1 LNHNV and CDR2 YYDKDF (reference sequence). The CDR3 extends over 16 amino acids. With 1 base removed from V and 4 bases from J, the gap between germline ends came to 14 bases. The CDR3 DNA follows: TGTGCCACCAGCAGAGGGGCGGGACAGCCTTACAATGAGCAGTTCTTC. Its translation: CATSRGAGQPYNEQFF.

The CDR3 DNA sequence: TGTGCCAGCAGTTACACAGGGTTGGGCAATCAGCCCCAGCATTTT. Translation: CASSYTGLGNQPQHF. The chain carries TRBV6-2 or TRBV6-3 and TRBJ1-5; TRBD1 might be the D (6 bases). CDR3 length equals 15 residues. V was trimmed by 2 bases and J by 2 bases, leaving 10 bases between them. Germline V gives CDR1 MNHEY, CDR2 SVGEGT.